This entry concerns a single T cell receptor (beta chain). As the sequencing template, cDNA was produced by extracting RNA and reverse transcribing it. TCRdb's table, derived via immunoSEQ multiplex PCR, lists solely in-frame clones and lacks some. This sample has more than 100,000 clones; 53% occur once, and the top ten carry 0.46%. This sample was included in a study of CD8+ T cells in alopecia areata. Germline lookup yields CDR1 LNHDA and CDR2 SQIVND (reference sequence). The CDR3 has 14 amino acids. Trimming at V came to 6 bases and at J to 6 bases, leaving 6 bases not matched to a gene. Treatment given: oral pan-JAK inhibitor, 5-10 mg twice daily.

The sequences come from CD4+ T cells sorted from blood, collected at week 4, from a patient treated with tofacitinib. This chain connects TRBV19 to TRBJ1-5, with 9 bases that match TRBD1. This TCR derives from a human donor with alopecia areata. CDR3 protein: CASRSGQGGQPQHF. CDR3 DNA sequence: TGTGCCAGTAGATCGGGACAGGGCGGTCAGCCCCAGCATTTT.